This TCR beta chain was retrieved from a study of blood T cell repertoires in COVID-19. TCRdb's table, derived via immunoSEQ multiplex PCR, lists solely in-frame clones and lacks some. The table lists approximately 70,000 clones, 88% of them singletons, with around 1.3% in the top ten. CDR1 is SGDLS, CDR2 YYNGEE, per germline. The CDR3 length is 15 residues. V was pared by 4 bases and J by 2 bases, with 5 bases of the junction left unmatched. This chain links TRBV9 with TRBJ2-1; 8 nucleotides line up with TRBD2. The clonotype comes from a human donor in a cohort sampled during active COVID-19. The specimen sequenced was peripheral blood. Written as DNA, the CDR3 is TGTGCCAGCAGCCTCAGCGGGAGTGCCTACAATGAGCAGTTCTTC. The encoded protein is CASSLSGSAYNEQFF.